The TCR beta chain described here comes from a study of T cell responses to AZD1222 COVID-19 vaccine. Study-wide results and limits: Researchers took repertoire samples only after the peak T cell response had come. Females made up more of the donors, who were largely white British, and clonal diversity may have come out too low. A rise in Spike-specific TCR breadth and depth followed two AZD1222 doses. The study identified only a handful of AZD1222 recipients as seropositive at baseline.

The CDR3 has 12 amino acids. V lost 5 bases and J lost 8, with 7 bases in between. Repertoires were generated with immunoSEQ multiplex PCR, while TCRdb's copy carries only in-frame clones and drops some. In the table there are roughly 140,000 clones, about 87% of which are singletons. As regards this clone: The antigen remains undetermined.

V gene TRBV12-3 or TRBV12-4 combines with J gene TRBJ1-6; D gene unclear. This receptor was taken from an adult in good health. Material: peripheral blood, obtained on day 0 of MenACWY control vaccination. The CDR3 sequence is CASSGLHSPLHF. CDR3 DNA: TGTGCCAGCAGTGGACTGCATTCACCCCTCCACTTT.